The rows below give T cell receptor beta chains drawn from one sample of a study of cytomegalovirus exposure and HLA in healthy donors. Here immunoSEQ multiplex PCR was the method, and the copy in TCRdb shows in-frame clones only, minus some. This sample has 180,000 or so clones, with roughly 80% found just once. What was sequenced was PBMCs. These receptors all stem from a man aged 35 to 55 in good health and CMV-seronegative. Each CDR3 is given with its conserved first and last residue. The D gene is left open where the match is weak. Clone size is shown for a subset of rows, as once, few, many or a class of expanded clone.

.	TRBJ2-2	TRBV30	.	CAWRSLLNTGELFF	TGTGCCTGGAGGAGCCTTCTGAACACCGGGGAGCTGTTTTTT
TRBD2	TRBJ2-1	TRBV4-2	.	CASSQDWGTSGGGRYNEQFF	TGTGCCAGCAGCCAAGATTGGGGGACTAGCGGGGGCGGACGCTACAATGAGCAGTTCTTC
.	TRBJ1-1	TRBV20-1	.	CSASVRAEAFF	TGCAGTGCTAGTGTTAGAGCTGAAGCTTTCTTT
TRBD2	TRBJ2-3	TRBV28	few	CASSLVTSGLSTDTQYF	TGTGCCAGCAGTTTAGTCACTAGCGGCTTGAGCACAGATACGCAGTATTTT
.	TRBJ2-1	TRBV7-2	.	CASSPLRRSYNEQFF	TGTGCCAGCAGCCCCTTGAGGCGCTCCTACAATGAGCAGTTCTTC
.	TRBJ1-6	TRBV13	.	CASSPNWGGVQKGSPLHF	TGTGCCAGCAGCCCGAACTGGGGGGGCGTCCAAAAAGGGTCACCCCTCCACTTT
.	TRBJ1-1	TRBV7-3	.	CASSLRQEGVAFF	TGTGCCAGCAGCTTACGGCAGGAAGGGGTAGCTTTCTTT
TRBD1	TRBJ1-2	TRBV7-9	few	CASSLGGTGPNYGYTF	TGTGCCAGCAGCTTAGGAGGGACAGGCCCTAACTATGGCTACACCTTC
.	TRBJ1-3	TRBV7-3	.	CASSLGAIGNTIYF	TGTGCCAGCAGCTTGGGGGCCATTGGAAACACCATATATTTT
TRBD1	TRBJ2-1	TRBV2	.	CASSGDRGSYNEQFF	TGTGCCAGCAGTGGGGACAGGGGCTCCTACAATGAGCAGTTCTTC
.	TRBJ1-1	TRBV9	.	CASSVDSYTNTEAFF	TGTGCCAGCAGCGTAGACAGCTACACAAACACTGAAGCTTTCTTT
.	TRBJ1-2	TRBV6-5	.	CASSSAGVSNYGYTF	TGTGCCAGCAGTTCCGCCGGAGTTTCTAACTATGGCTACACCTTC
TRBD1	TRBJ2-3	TRBV2	.	CATTLALGTVGNF	TGTGCCACAACGCTGGCCCTCGGGACAGTTGGGAATTTT
.	TRBJ1-2	TRBV18	.	CASSPGGGYGYTF	TGTGCCAGCTCACCAGGGGGAGGCTATGGCTACACCTTC
TRBD2	TRBJ2-1	TRBV10-3	.	CAISDGASGGNEQFF	TGTGCCATCAGTGACGGGGCTAGCGGGGGCAATGAGCAGTTCTTC
TRBD2	TRBJ2-7	TRBV28	.	CASSLSRGTYEQYF	TGTGCCAGCAGTTTATCGCGGGGGACCTACGAGCAGTACTTC
.	TRBJ2-2	TRBV21-1	.	CASSKGLAGLGDTGELFF	TGTGCCAGCAGCAAAGGCCTAGCGGGGTTAGGGGACACCGGGGAGCTGTTTTTT
TRBD2	TRBJ2-7	TRBV4-3	.	CASSHVGGTSGGTYEQYF	TGCGCCAGCAGCCATGTGGGGGGGACTAGCGGGGGTACCTACGAGCAGTACTTC
TRBD1	TRBJ2-7	TRBV5-1	.	CASSLDRGEQYF	TGCGCCAGCAGCTTGGACAGGGGAGAGCAGTACTTC
.	TRBJ1-4	TRBV5-1	.	CASSLESEIDEKLFF	TGCGCCAGCAGCTTGGAGTCAGAAATTGATGAAAAACTGTTTTTT
TRBD2	TRBJ2-1	TRBV5-6	.	CASSFSGTSYNEQFF	TGTGCCAGCAGCTTCAGCGGGACTTCCTACAATGAGCAGTTCTTC
TRBD1	TRBJ2-5	TRBV11-2	.	CASSWGQGEETQYF	TGTGCCAGCAGCTGGGGACAGGGTGAGGAGACCCAGTACTTC
TRBD1	TRBJ2-6	TRBV18	.	CASSPRATGGPISGANVLTF	TGTGCCAGCTCACCAAGGGCCACAGGGGGCCCGATCTCTGGGGCCAACGTCCTGACTTTC
TRBD1	TRBJ2-2	TRBV5-1	.	CASSPGTGDTRELFF	TGCGCCAGCAGCCCCGGGACAGGGGACACCAGGGAGCTGTTTTTT
.	TRBJ2-7	TRBV27	.	CASSLQGLGREQYF	TGTGCCAGCAGTTTACAGGGGCTTGGTCGAGAGCAGTACTTC
TRBD2	TRBJ2-1	TRBV9	.	CASSPGGNEQFF	TGTGCCAGCAGCCCGGGAGGGAATGAGCAGTTCTTC
TRBD1	TRBJ2-7	TRBV7-3	.	CASSPGQAREQYF	TGTGCCAGCAGCCCAGGACAGGCGCGAGAGCAGTACTTC
TRBD2	TRBJ2-7	TRBV28	.	CASSRSGSPYEQYF	TGTGCCAGCAGCCGTAGCGGGAGTCCTTATGAGCAGTACTTC
.	TRBJ1-3	TRBV29-1	.	CSVSPLSGNTIYF	TGCAGCGTTTCCCCACTTTCTGGAAACACCATATATTTT
.	TRBJ2-5	TRBV4-3	.	CASSRGGGGAYQETQYF	TGCGCCAGCAGCCGCGGAGGGGGCGGGGCGTACCAAGAGACCCAGTACTTC
.	TRBJ2-5	TRBV28	.	CASRTRDSQYF	TGTGCCAGCAGAACCCGGGACTCCCAATACTTC
.	TRBJ1-1	TRBV11-1	.	CASSFLRAGNTEAFF	TGTGCCAGCAGCTTTTTAAGGGCGGGGAACACTGAAGCTTTCTTT
.	TRBJ2-7	TRBV6-5	.	CASRANWLAEQYF	TGTGCCAGCAGGGCAAACTGGTTAGCCGAGCAGTACTTC
.	TRBJ2-2	TRBV2	.	CASRRENTGELFF	TGTGCCAGCAGGCGGGAGAACACCGGGGAGCTGTTTTTT
.	TRBJ2-7	TRBV6-5	.	CASSERTALEQYF	TGTGCCAGCAGTGAACGGACAGCACTCGAGCAGTACTTC
TRBD2	TRBJ2-7	TRBV5-4	.	CASSLVTLAGVSYEQYF	TGTGCCAGCAGCTTGGTCACACTAGCGGGGGTCTCCTACGAGCAGTACTTC
TRBD2	TRBJ2-7	TRBV30	.	CACFPLAGGSYEQYF	TGTGCCTGTTTCCCACTAGCGGGTGGATCCTACGAGCAGTACTTC
TRBD2	TRBJ2-1	TRBV5-1	.	CASSLGGRALGNEQFF	TGCGCCAGCAGCTTAGGAGGGAGGGCCCTCGGGAATGAGCAGTTCTTC